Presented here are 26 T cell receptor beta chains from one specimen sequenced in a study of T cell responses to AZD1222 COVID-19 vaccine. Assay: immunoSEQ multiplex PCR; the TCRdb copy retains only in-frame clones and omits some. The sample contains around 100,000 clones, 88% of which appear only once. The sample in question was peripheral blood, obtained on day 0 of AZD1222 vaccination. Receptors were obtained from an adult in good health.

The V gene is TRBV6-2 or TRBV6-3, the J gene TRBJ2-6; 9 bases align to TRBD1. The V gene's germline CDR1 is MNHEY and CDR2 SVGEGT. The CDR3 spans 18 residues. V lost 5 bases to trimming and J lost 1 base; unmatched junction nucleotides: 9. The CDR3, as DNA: TGTGCCAGCAGTACGGACGACAGGGGGAGGTCTGGGGCCAACGTCCTGACTTTC. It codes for CASSTDDRGRSGANVLTF.

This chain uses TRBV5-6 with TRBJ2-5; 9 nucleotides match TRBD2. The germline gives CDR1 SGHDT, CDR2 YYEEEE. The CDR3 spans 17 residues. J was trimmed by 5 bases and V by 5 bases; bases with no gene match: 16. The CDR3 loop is CASSRGPGTSWGETQYF. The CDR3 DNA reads TGTGCCAGCAGTCGAGGACCTGGGACTAGCTGGGGCGAGACCCAGTACTTC.

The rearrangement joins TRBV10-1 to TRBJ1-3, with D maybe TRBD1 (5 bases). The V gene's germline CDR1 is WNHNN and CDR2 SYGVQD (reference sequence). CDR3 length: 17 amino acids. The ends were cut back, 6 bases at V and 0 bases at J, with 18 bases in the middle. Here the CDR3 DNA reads TGCGCCAGCAGAGAACCGACCGGGGCAAGCTCTGGAAACACCATATATTTT. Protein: CASREPTGASSGNTIYF.

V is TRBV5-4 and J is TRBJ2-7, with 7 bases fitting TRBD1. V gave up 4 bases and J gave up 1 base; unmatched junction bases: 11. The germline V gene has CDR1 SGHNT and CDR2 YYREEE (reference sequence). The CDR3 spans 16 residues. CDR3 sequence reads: CASSRPGTAQSYEQYF. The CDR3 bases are TGTGCCAGCAGCCGTCCGGGGACAGCCCAGTCCTACGAGCAGTACTTC. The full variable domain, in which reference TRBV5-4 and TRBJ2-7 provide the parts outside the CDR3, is ETGVTQSPTHLIKTRGQQVTLRCSSQSGHNTVSWYQQALGQGPQFIFQYYREEENGRGNFPPRFSGLQFPNYSSELNVNALELDDSALYLCASSRPGTAQSYEQYFGPGTRLTVT.

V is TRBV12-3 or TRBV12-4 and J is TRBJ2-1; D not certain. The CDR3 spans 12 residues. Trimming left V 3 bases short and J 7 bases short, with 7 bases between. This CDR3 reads CASSLVSNEQFF. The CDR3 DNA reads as TGTGCCAGCAGTTTGGTCAGTAATGAGCAGTTCTTC.

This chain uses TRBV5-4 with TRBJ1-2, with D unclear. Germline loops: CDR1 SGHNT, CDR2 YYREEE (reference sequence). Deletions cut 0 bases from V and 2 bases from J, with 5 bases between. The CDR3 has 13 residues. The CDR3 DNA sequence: TGTGCCAGCAGCTTGGGTAGGAACTATGGCTACACCTTC. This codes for CASSLGRNYGYTF. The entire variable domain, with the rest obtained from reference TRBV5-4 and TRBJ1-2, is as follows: ETGVTQSPTHLIKTRGQQVTLRCSSQSGHNTVSWYQQALGQGPQFIFQYYREEENGRGNFPPRFSGLQFPNYSSELNVNALELDDSALYLCASSLGRNYGYTFGSGTRLTVV.

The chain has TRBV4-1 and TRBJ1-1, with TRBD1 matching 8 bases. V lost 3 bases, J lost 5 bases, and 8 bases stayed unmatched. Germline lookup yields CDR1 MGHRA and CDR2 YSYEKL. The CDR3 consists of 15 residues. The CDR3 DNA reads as TGCGCCAGCAGCCACCCGGACAGGGTGGGAACTGAAGCTTTCTTT. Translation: CASSHPDRVGTEAFF.

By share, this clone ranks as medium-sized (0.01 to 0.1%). CDR3 sequence reads: CASSVLEKLFF. The DNA for the CDR3 is TGTGCCAGCAGTGTCCTTGAAAAACTGTTTTTT. This rearrangement joins TRBV28 to TRBJ1-4; D gene ambiguous. This CDR3 region has 11 residues. CDR1 is MDHEN, CDR2 SYDVKM, per germline. The V gene lost 5 bases and the J gene lost 7 bases, with 5 bases spanning the gap.

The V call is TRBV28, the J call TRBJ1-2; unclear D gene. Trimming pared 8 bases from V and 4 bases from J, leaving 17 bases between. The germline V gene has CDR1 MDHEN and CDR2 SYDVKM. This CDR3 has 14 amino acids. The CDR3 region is CASSALLDAYGYTF. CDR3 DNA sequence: TGTGCCAGCTCGGCCCTTCTTGATGCCTATGGCTACACCTTC.

The CDR3 DNA is TGTGCCAGCAGCCAAGAGACGGACTACGAGCAGTACTTC. It encodes CASSQETDYEQYF. The chain couples TRBV3-1 (or the pseudogene TRBV3-2) to TRBJ2-7; D gene uncertain. Germline V gene sequence: CDR1 LGHDT, CDR2 YNNKEL (reference sequence). The germline V and J ends were trimmed by 0 bases and 3 bases, with 6 bases remaining between them. This CDR3 spans 13 amino acids.

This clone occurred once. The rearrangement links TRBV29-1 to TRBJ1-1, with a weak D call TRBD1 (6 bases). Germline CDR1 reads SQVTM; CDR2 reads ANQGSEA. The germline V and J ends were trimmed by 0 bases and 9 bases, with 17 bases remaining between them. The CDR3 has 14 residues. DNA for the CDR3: TGCAGCGTTGAAGAAGGTACAGGGAACGTGAAAGCTTTCTTT. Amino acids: CSVEEGTGNVKAFF.

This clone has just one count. CDR3 sequence reads: CASSPGRDLNNEQFF. Written as DNA, the CDR3 is TGCGCCAGCAGCCCGGGTCGGGATCTGAACAATGAGCAGTTCTTC. The chain couples TRBV5-1 to TRBJ2-1, with D possibly matching TRBD2 (5 bases). The V end was cut by 4 bases, the J end by 5 bases, with 16 bases between. Germline V gene data show CDR1 as SGHRS and CDR2 as YFSETQ. The CDR3 sequence is 15 residues long.

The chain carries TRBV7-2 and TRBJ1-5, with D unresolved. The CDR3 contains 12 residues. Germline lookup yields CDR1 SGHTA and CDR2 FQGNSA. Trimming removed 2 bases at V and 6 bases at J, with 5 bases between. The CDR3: CASSLPTQPQHF. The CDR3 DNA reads TGTGCCAGCAGCTTACCGACTCAGCCCCAGCATTTT.

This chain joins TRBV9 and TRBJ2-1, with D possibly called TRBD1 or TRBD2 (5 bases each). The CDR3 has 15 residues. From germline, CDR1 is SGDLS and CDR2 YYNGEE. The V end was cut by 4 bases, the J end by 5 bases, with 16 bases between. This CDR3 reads CASSPLLGVHNEQFF. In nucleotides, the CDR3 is TGTGCCAGCAGCCCTTTGTTGGGGGTGCACAATGAGCAGTTCTTC.

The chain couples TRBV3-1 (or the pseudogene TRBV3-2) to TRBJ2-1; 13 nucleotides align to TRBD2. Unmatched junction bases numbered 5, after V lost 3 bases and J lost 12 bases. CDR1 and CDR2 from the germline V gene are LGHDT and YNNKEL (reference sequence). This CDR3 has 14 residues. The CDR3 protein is CASSQQTSGRRQFF. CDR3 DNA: TGTGCCAGCAGCCAGCAGACTAGCGGGAGGAGGCAGTTCTTC.

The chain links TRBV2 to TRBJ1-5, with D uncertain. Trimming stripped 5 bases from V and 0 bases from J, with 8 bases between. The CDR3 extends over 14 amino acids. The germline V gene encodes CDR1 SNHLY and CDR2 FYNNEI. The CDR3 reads CASSKIDSNQPQHF. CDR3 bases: TGTGCCAGCAGTAAAATCGATAGCAATCAGCCCCAGCATTTT. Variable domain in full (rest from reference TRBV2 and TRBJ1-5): EPEVTQTPSHQVTQMGQEVILRCVPISNHLYFYWYRQILGQKVEFLVSFYNNEISEKSEIFDDQFSVERPDGSNFTLKIRSTKLEDSAMYFCASSKIDSNQPQHFGDGTRLSIL.

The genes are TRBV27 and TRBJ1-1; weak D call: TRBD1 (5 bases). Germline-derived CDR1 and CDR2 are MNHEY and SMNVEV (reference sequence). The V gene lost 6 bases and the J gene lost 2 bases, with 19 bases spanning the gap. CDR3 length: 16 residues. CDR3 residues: CASRPVGTITNTEAFF. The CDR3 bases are TGTGCCAGCAGACCTGTTGGGACGATTACCAACACTGAAGCTTTCTTT.

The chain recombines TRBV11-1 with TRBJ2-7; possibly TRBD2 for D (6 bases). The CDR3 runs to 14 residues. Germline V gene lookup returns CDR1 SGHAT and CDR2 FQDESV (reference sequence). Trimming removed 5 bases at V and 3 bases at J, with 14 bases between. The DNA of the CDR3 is TGTGCCAGCAGCCGTCTAACTAGCAGCTACGAGCAGTACTTC. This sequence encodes CASSRLTSSYEQYF.

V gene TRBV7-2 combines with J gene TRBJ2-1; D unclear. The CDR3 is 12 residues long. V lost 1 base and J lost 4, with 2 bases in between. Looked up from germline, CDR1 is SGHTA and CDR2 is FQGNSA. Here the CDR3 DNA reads TGTGCCAGCAGCTTAGTATACAATGAGCAGTTCTTC. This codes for CASSLVYNEQFF.

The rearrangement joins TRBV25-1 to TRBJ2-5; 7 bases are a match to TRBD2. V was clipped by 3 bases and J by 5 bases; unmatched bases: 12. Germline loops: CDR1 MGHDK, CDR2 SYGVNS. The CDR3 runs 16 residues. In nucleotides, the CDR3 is TGTGCCAGCAGTGATTTTGGCGGGAGCTCAGGGGAGACCCAGTACTTC. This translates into CASSDFGGSSGETQYF.

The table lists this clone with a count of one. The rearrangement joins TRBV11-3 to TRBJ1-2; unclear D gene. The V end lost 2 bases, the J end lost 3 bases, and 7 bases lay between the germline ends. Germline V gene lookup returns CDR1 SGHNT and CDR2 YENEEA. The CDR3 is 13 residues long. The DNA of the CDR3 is TGTGCCAGCAGCTTAATACGCGACTATGGCTACACCTTC. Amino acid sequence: CASSLIRDYGYTF.

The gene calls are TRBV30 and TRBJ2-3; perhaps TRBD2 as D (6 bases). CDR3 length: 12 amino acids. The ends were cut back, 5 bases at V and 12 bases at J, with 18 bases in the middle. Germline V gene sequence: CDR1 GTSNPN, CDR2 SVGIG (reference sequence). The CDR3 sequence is CAWAAAGLKQYF. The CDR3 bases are TGTGCCTGGGCGGCGGCGGGACTCAAACAGTATTTT.

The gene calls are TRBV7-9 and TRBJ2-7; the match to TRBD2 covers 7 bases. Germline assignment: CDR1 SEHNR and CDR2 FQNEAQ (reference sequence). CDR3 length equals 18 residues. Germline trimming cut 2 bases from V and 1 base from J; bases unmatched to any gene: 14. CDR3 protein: CASSLSFLAEANSYEQYF. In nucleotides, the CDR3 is TGTGCCAGCAGCTTAAGTTTCCTAGCGGAGGCGAATTCCTACGAGCAGTACTTC.

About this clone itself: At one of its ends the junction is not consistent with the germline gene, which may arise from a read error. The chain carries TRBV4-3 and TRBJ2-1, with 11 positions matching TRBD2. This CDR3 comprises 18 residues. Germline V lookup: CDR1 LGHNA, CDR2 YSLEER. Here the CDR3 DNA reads TGCCCCAGCCGCCAAGGGGGGGGTACTAGCGGGAGAGGCAATGAGCAGTTCTTC. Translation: CPSRQGGGTSGRGNEQFF.

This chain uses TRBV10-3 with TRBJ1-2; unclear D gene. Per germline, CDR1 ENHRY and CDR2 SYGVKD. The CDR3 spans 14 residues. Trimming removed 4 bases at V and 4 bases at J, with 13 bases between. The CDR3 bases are TGTGCCATCAGTGTACTCGGGGAAGGCTATGGCTACACCTTC. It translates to CAISVLGEGYGYTF.

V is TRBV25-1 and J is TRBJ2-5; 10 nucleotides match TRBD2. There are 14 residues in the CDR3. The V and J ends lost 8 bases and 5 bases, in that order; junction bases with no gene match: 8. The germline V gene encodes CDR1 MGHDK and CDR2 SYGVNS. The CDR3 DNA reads TGTGCCAGCGTGGGAACTAGCGGGACTGAGACCCAGTACTTC. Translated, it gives CASVGTSGTETQYF.